This T cell receptor (beta chain) was captured by sequencing in a study of cytomegalovirus exposure and HLA in healthy donors. Repertoires were generated with immunoSEQ multiplex PCR, while TCRdb's copy carries only in-frame clones and drops some. The sample lists about 150,000 clones, about 82% seen once, with roughly 1.9% in the top ten. Points from the study as a whole: Specific recognition of CMV antigens was confirmed in vitro for a few chains (all CMV-associated). The study flagged approximately 180 TCR beta chains as cytomegalovirus-associated. Cytomegalovirus status was reportedly diagnosed by the classifier with high sensitivity and specificity.

As for this clone: What it binds is not known.

Separation from the approximately 710-subject first cohort characterized the roughly 130-subject validation cohort, to which the donors belonged. The CDR3 covers 15 residues. In germline, CDR1 is MNHEY, CDR2 SVGAGI. Deletions cut 0 bases from V and 4 bases from J, with 9 bases between. The rearrangement uses TRBV6-5 and TRBJ1-4, with D perhaps TRBD1 (6 bases). This clonotype originated in a human donor in good health. Material for sequencing was PBMCs. CDR3 sequence reads: CASSYSGRGNEKLFF. CDR3 coding DNA: TGTGCCAGCAGTTACTCGGGCAGGGGTAATGAAAAACTGTTTTTT.